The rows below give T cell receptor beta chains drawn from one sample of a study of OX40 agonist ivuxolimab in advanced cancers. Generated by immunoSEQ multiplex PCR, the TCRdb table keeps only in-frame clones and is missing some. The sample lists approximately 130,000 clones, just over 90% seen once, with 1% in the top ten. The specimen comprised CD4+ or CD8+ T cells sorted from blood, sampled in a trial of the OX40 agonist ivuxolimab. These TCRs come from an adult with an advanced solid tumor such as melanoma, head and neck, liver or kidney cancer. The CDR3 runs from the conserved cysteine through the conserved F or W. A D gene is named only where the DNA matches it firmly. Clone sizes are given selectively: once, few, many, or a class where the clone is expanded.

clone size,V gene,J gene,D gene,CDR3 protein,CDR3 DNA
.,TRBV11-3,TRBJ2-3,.,CASSLDASGTDTQYF,TGTGCCAGCAGCTTAGACGCTAGCGGCACAGATACGCAGTATTTT
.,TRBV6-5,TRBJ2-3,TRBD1,CASAPGQYTDTQYF,TGTGCCAGCGCCCCGGGACAGTACACAGATACGCAGTATTTT
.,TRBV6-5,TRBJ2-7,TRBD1,CASSWTRDRSYEQYF,TGTGCCAGCAGCTGGACCCGGGACAGGTCCTACGAGCAGTACTTC
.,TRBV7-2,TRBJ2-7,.,CASSLAPGTYEQYF,TGTGCCAGCAGCTTAGCACCGGGGACCTACGAGCAGTACTTC
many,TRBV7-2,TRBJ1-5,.,CASSKGDVSNQPQHF,TGTGCCAGCAGCAAAGGGGATGTCAGCAATCAGCCCCAGCATTTT
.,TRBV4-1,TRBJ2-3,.,CASSSLGGKLTDTQYF,TGCGCCAGCAGCTCCCTCGGCGGAAAACTCACAGATACGCAGTATTTT
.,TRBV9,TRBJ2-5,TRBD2,CASSKGLAGQETQYF,TGTGCCAGCAGTAAAGGACTAGCGGGACAAGAGACCCAGTACTTC
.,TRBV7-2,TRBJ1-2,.,CASSTGTYGYTF,TGTGCCAGCAGCACAGGTACCTATGGCTACACCTTC
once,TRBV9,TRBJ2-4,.,CASSVVGVGIQYF,TGTGCCAGCAGCGTAGTGGGGGTTGGCATTCAGTACTTC
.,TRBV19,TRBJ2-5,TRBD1,CASSIVAGGMKTQYF,TGTGCCAGTAGTATAGTGGCAGGGGGTATGAAGACCCAGTACTTC
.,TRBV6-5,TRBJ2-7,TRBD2,CASSATSGNDYEQYF,TGTGCCAGCAGCGCCACTAGCGGAAACGACTACGAGCAGTACTTC
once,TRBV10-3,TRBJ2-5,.,CAISEHGGQETQYF,TGTGCCATCAGTGAGCACGGGGGACAAGAGACCCAGTACTTC
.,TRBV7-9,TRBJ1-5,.,CASSWKSNQPQHF,TGTGCCAGCAGCTGGAAGAGCAATCAGCCCCAGCATTTT
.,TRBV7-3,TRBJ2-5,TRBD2,CASSRGLAGGKETQYF,TGTGCCAGCAGTAGGGGACTAGCGGGAGGTAAAGAGACCCAGTACTTC
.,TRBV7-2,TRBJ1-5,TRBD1,CASSPGGGSEPQHF,TGTGCCAGCAGCCCAGGGGGGGGAAGCGAGCCCCAGCATTTT
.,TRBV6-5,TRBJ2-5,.,CASRQGGGETQYF,TGTGCCAGCAGGCAGGGAGGGGGTGAGACCCAGTACTTC
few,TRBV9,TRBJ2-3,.,CASSVGGWSDTQYF,TGTGCCAGCAGCGTAGGGGGATGGAGCGATACGCAGTATTTT
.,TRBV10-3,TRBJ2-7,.,CAISGGHPYEQYF,TGTGCCATCAGCGGGGGACATCCCTACGAGCAGTACTTC
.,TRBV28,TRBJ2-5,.,CASSSGRAIQETQYF,TGTGCCAGCAGTTCTGGTCGGGCTATCCAAGAGACCCAGTACTTC
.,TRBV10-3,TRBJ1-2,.,CAISEGPPRGYTF,TGTGCCATCAGTGAAGGTCCCCCCCGAGGCTACACCTTC
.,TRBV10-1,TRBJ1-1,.,CASSESWGVGDTEAFF,TGCGCCAGCAGTGAGTCGTGGGGGGTAGGGGACACTGAAGCTTTCTTT